This entry lists 10 T cell receptor beta chains sequenced from one sample in a study of radiation and T cells in renal cell carcinoma (dated by TCRdb to 2018 to 2021). The method was the immunoSEQ multiplex PCR assay. TCRdb obtained this table from immuneACCESS and retained in-frame rearrangements with V and J assigned. These tables miss some clones; where compared with another copy, unresolved V genes account for less than half of the shortfall, and the remainder is unexplained. The sample includes roughly 160,000 clones, with 88% observed a single time. The ten largest account for around 11% of the sample. In light of the paper, this sample's time point label describes: blood 4 weeks post-SBRT, at nephrectomy. The treatment or condition tag for this specimen amounts to: 15 Gy SBRT to primary tumor, nephrectomy 4 weeks later. The specimen comprised blood, sampled from a patient whose treatment included radiotherapy and nephrectomy. These receptors were taken from a woman aged 45-60 years with renal cell carcinoma.

The chain employs TRBV11-2 and TRBJ2-3; 9 bases are a match to TRBD1. Germline V gives CDR1 SGHAT, CDR2 FQNNGV. CDR3 length: 16 residues. The junction had 11 bases not matched to a gene; V was cut back by 4 bases and J by 6 bases. The CDR3 protein is CASSSRDRDYSDTQYF. CDR3 DNA sequence: TGTGCCAGCAGCTCCCGGGACAGGGACTATTCGGATACGCAGTATTTT. Together with reference TRBV11-2 and TRBJ2-3, the CDR3 gives the full variable domain: EAGVAQSPRYKIIEKRQSVAFWCNPISGHATLYWYQQILGQGPKLLIQFQNNGVVDDSQLPKDRFSAERLKGVDSTLKIQPAKLEDSAVYLCASSSRDRDYSDTQYFGPGTRLTVL.

V usage is TRBV2 and J usage is TRBJ2-7; 8 bases agree with TRBD1. Germline trimming cut 6 bases from V and 7 bases from J; bases unmatched to any gene: 8. CDR1 is SNHLY and CDR2 is FYNNEI in the germline V gene. This CDR3 region has 13 residues. This CDR3 reads CASSWTGTGEQYF. The CDR3 DNA follows: TGTGCCAGCAGCTGGACAGGGACGGGAGAGCAGTACTTC.

This chain links TRBV29-1 with TRBJ1-2, with D unresolved. V was pared by 6 bases and J by 0 bases, with 11 bases between. This CDR3 contains 13 residues. CDR1 is SQVTM and CDR2 is ANQGSEA in the germline V gene. In DNA form, the CDR3 reads TGCAGCGTCGCCCGGACTACTAACTATGGCTACACCTTC. Amino acid sequence: CSVARTTNYGYTF.

The chain couples TRBV7-2 to TRBJ1-3; D uncertain. In germline, CDR1 is SGHTA, CDR2 FQGNSA. This CDR3 spans 15 amino acids. V lost 1 base, J lost 2 bases, and 9 bases lay in between. The CDR3: CASSLELRAGNTIYF. The CDR3 nucleotides read TGTGCCAGCAGCTTAGAATTAAGGGCTGGAAACACCATATATTTT.

This sequence joins TRBV5-8 and TRBJ1-1; D unclear. The CDR3 runs to 14 residues. Germline CDR1 is SGHTS and CDR2 is YDEGEE. V was shortened by 2 bases and J by 1 base, with 9 bases between the two germline ends. The CDR3 loop reads CASSLPHKNTEAFF. The CDR3 nucleotides are TGTGCCAGCAGCTTACCCCACAAGAACACTGAAGCTTTCTTT.

The chain links TRBV6-1 to TRBJ1-2, with 8 positions matching TRBD1. The CDR3 length is 15 residues. Unmatched junction bases numbered 11, after V lost 7 bases and J lost 4 bases. Germline V gives CDR1 MNHNS, CDR2 SASEGT. The CDR3 DNA follows: TGTGCCAGCACCCCACCACAGGGGGAAGTCTATGGCTACACCTTC. Amino acid sequence: CASTPPQGEVYGYTF.

The CDR3 loop is CASSPGGTGGREQYF. DNA of the CDR3: TGTGCCAGCAGCCCGGGTGGGACAGGGGGACGCGAGCAGTACTTC. J is TRBJ2-7 and V is TRBV14, with 11 bases lining up with TRBD1. The CDR3 is made up of 15 amino acids. The germline gives CDR1 SGHDN, CDR2 FVKESK. The V segment lost 4 bases and the J segment 6 bases; nucleotides outside the gene matches: 8.

The chain combines TRBV5-4 with TRBJ1-5; D is unresolved. The CDR3 runs 15 residues. Germline values: CDR1 SGHNT, CDR2 YYREEE (reference sequence). V was cut by 0 bases and J by 6 bases, with 13 bases left in between. CDR3 coding DNA: TGTGCCAGCAGCTTGGACGGGGATATGAGTCAGCCCCAGCATTTT. Translation: CASSLDGDMSQPQHF.

The chain uses TRBV6-5 and TRBJ1-2; 11 bases fit TRBD1. The CDR3 covers 15 residues. CDR1 and CDR2 (germline): MNHEY, SVGAGI. Trimming took 2 bases from V and 6 from J; bases not matched to a gene: 5. The CDR3 region has the DNA TGTGCCAGCAGTTACACTCGGACAGGGGGCCATGGCTACACCTTC. Protein sequence: CASSYTRTGGHGYTF.

The chain combines TRBV19 with TRBJ1-1; TRBD1 is a possible D gene (5 bases). The V and J ends lost 4 bases and 4 bases respectively, with 10 bases between them. Germline V gene lookup returns CDR1 LNHDA and CDR2 SQIVND (reference sequence). The CDR3 is made up of 13 amino acids. Here the CDR3 reads CASSTQVRTEAFF. Here the CDR3 DNA reads TGTGCCAGTAGTACACAGGTTCGCACTGAAGCTTTCTTT.